The 20 T cell receptor beta chains below come from one sample, sequenced in a study of spatial heterogeneity in lung cancer. TCRdb re-derived calls from the 5' RACE reads in MiXCR, one entry per CDR3 protein. The sample lists under 150,000 distinct CDR3 sequences, 12% seen once, with around 16% in the top ten. Specified time point: blood at routine non-recurrence follow-up after resection. Sequencing covered unsorted whole RNA taken from tumor, nontumor lung or frozen PBMC. This sample comprised PBMCs, obtained at follow-up. Receptor source: a male donor with early-stage non-small cell lung cancer.

This clonotype was observed a few times. The V and J genes are TRBV30 and TRBJ2-1; 12 bases map to TRBD2. With V trimmed by 2 bases and J by 5 bases, 16 bases remained unmatched. Germline CDR1 is GTSNPN and CDR2 is SVGIG (reference sequence). The CDR3 sequence is 19 residues long. The CDR3 spells CAWSSNRLAGVSRHNEQFF. The DNA of the CDR3 is TGTGCCTGGAGTTCGAACAGACTAGCGGGGGTTTCGAGGCACAATGAGCAGTTCTTC.

This clonotype was seen ten or more times. The chain employs TRBV25-1 and TRBJ2-3; D not resolved. The CDR3 sequence is 14 residues long. Trimming took 3 bases from V and 0 from J, leaving 7 bases between them. The germline CDR1 and CDR2 sequences are MGHDK and SYGVNS. The CDR3 reads CASSETSSTDTQYF. Here the CDR3 DNA reads TGTGCCAGCAGTGAGACATCTAGCACAGATACGCAGTATTTT.

V is TRBV20-1 and J is TRBJ1-5; 7 bases match TRBD1. V was clipped by 6 bases and J by 2 bases; unmatched bases: 10. Germline lookup yields CDR1 DFQATT and CDR2 SNEGSKA (reference sequence). This CDR3 spans 15 amino acids. CDR3 protein: CSAAQGTIGNQPQHF. CDR3 in DNA: TGCAGTGCAGCACAGGGGACCATCGGCAATCAGCCCCAGCATTTT.

The V gene is TRBV3-1, the J gene TRBJ2-7; D gene ambiguous. V lost 5 bases, J lost 3 bases, and 11 bases lay in between. In germline, CDR1 is LGHDT, CDR2 YNNKEL (reference sequence). The CDR3 runs 13 residues. In DNA, the CDR3 is TGTGCCAGCAGCAAAAGGTCAGGCTACGAGCAGTACTTC. Residues: CASSKRSGYEQYF.

The sample holds many counts of this clonotype. The chain is built from TRBV7-2 and TRBJ2-3; D unresolved. This CDR3 region has 12 residues. The V gene lost 5 bases and the J gene lost 4 bases, with 7 bases spanning the gap. Germline assignment: CDR1 SGHTA and CDR2 FQGNSA. CDR3 in DNA: TGTGCCAGCAGCCCGAACGCAGATACGCAGTATTTT. Protein product: CASSPNADTQYF.

Only a few counts were recorded for this clonotype. The chain joins TRBV24-1 to TRBJ2-6, with 8 bases that match TRBD1. V dropped 3 bases and J dropped 4; count of bases not matched to a gene: 7. This CDR3 region has 17 residues. Germline CDR1 is KGHDR and CDR2 is SFDVKD. CDR3 sequence reads: CATSDATGELGANVLTF. CDR3 nucleotide sequence: TGTGCCACCAGTGATGCGACAGGGGAGTTGGGGGCCAACGTCCTGACTTTC.

The rearrangement links TRBV12-3 or TRBV12-4 to TRBJ1-6; 8 bases are shared with TRBD1. CDR3 length equals 18 residues. V was pared by 6 bases and J by 5 bases, with 15 bases of the junction left unmatched. The CDR3 DNA reads TGTGCCAGCAGACCGGACAGGGCCGGCGGACCAGATAATTCACCCCTCCACTTT. Amino acids: CASRPDRAGGPDNSPLHF.

J is TRBJ2-3 and V is TRBV12-3 or TRBV12-4; TRBD1 might be the D (6 bases). This CDR3 has 14 amino acids. The V end was cut by 4 bases, the J end by 5 bases, with 13 bases between. The CDR3 protein is CASSSWAGEDTQYF. DNA for the CDR3: TGTGCCAGCAGTTCATGGGCAGGGGAAGATACGCAGTATTTT.

This clonotype was recorded a few times. The chain recombines TRBV28 with TRBJ1-2; 7 bases fit TRBD1. The CDR3 loop spans 14 amino acids. CDR1 is MDHEN and CDR2 is SYDVKM in the germline V gene. V lost 6 bases, J lost 4 bases, and 8 bases stayed unmatched. The CDR3 region has the DNA TGTGCCAGCAGGCCACAGGGGTTGGGCTATGGCTACACCTTC. Protein product: CASRPQGLGYGYTF.

This clonotype was counted a single time. The chain is built from TRBV6-2 or TRBV6-3 and TRBJ2-7; 12 nucleotides line up with TRBD2. Germline CDR1 MNHEY, CDR2 SVGEGT. V trimming: 5 bases; J trimming: 7 bases; junction bases outside the gene matches: 6. CDR3 length: 14 residues. The CDR3 DNA follows: TGTGCCAGCAGTCTAGCGGGGGGGCCTCGAGAGCAGTACTTC. It codes for CASSLAGGPREQYF.

The V gene is TRBV18, the J gene TRBJ2-7; 8 positions agree with TRBD1. The CDR3 loop spans 15 amino acids. The V segment lost 2 bases and the J segment 4 bases; nucleotides outside the gene matches: 7. Germline V gene sequence: CDR1 KGHSH, CDR2 LQKENI. This CDR3 is CASSPRDRFEYEQYF. The DNA of the CDR3 is TGTGCCAGCTCACCAAGGGACAGGTTCGAGTACGAGCAGTACTTC.

This clonotype was detected a few times. The chain uses TRBV4-1 and TRBJ1-2; a possible D gene is TRBD1 (6 bases). V dropped 4 bases and J dropped 2 bases, with 14 bases sitting between them. CDR1 MGHRA and CDR2 YSYEKL come from the germline V gene. The CDR3 length is 15 residues. The CDR3 region has the DNA TGCGCCAGCAGCCTTCTCGGACAGACAAACTATGGCTACACCTTC. Encoded protein: CASSLLGQTNYGYTF.

At least ten counts were recorded for this clonotype. V usage is TRBV7-2 and J usage is TRBJ1-2, with D perhaps TRBD1 (5 bases). This CDR3 spans 14 amino acids. CDR1 is SGHTA, CDR2 FQGNSA, per germline. V shed 3 bases and J shed 4 bases, with 12 bases lying between them. The CDR3 protein is CASSLGLQVYGYTF. Written as DNA, the CDR3 is TGTGCCAGCAGCTTGGGATTACAGGTCTATGGCTACACCTTC.

CDR3 nucleotide sequence: TGTGCCAGCAGCGAGACTAGCGGGGGGGCGAGTGATACGCAGTATTTT. Its protein is CASSETSGGASDTQYF. This chain uses TRBV9 with TRBJ2-3; the match to TRBD2 covers 14 bases. This CDR3 has 16 residues. The germline CDR1 and CDR2 sequences are SGDLS and YYNGEE. The V segment lost 3 bases and the J segment 6 bases; nucleotides outside the gene matches: 6.

This clonotype was seen at least ten times. V is TRBV4-1 and J is TRBJ2-7, with 9 bases aligning to TRBD1. The CDR3 is 14 amino acids. Germline V CDR1 and CDR2: MGHRA, YSYEKL. With 3 bases clipped from V and 2 bases from J, the junction kept 2 bases outside the gene matches. CDR3 sequence: CASSQGQGAYEQYF. In DNA, the CDR3 is TGCGCCAGCAGCCAGGGACAGGGAGCCTACGAGCAGTACTTC.

This clonotype was seen only a few times. The rearrangement joins TRBV5-1 to TRBJ1-2; no clear D gene. Between the trimmed V and J ends, which lost 5 bases and 4 bases, there was a span of 12 bases. Looked up from germline, CDR1 is SGHRS and CDR2 is YFSETQ. The CDR3 extends over 13 amino acids. CDR3 nucleotide sequence: TGCGCCAGCAGGGGCGAAGGGAGCTATGGCTACACCTTC. Protein sequence: CASRGEGSYGYTF.

This clonotype was recorded a few times. The rearrangement joins TRBV4-3 to TRBJ2-7; a possible D gene is TRBD1 (6 bases). This CDR3 spans 15 amino acids. The V end was cut by 1 base, the J end by 3 bases, with 13 bases between. The germline V gene has CDR1 LGHNA and CDR2 YSLEER. The DNA of the CDR3 is TGCGCCAGCAGCCAAGGGACAGACATACTCTACGAGCAGTACTTC. Protein product: CASSQGTDILYEQYF.

This clonotype has only a few counts. The chain uses TRBV4-3 and TRBJ1-1; TRBD1 might be the D (5 bases). The CDR3 covers 14 residues. Trimming took off 5 bases at V and 1 base at J, with 11 bases between the two ends. Germline values: CDR1 LGHNA, CDR2 YSLEER. The DNA for the CDR3 is TGCGCCAGCAGCACCGGGACCAAGAACACTGAAGCTTTCTTT. Protein sequence: CASSTGTKNTEAFF.

This clonotype was recorded at least ten times. The rearrangement links TRBV9 to TRBJ2-1, with 10 positions matching TRBD1. V gave up 1 base and J gave up 6 bases; unmatched junction bases: 7. The CDR3 spans 16 residues. CDR1 is SGDLS, CDR2 YYNGEE, per germline. CDR3 residues: CASSVTPGQGFNEQFF. For the CDR3, the DNA is TGTGCCAGCAGCGTAACTCCGGGACAGGGGTTCAATGAGCAGTTCTTC.

In its sample, this clonotype was seen many times. The chain is built from TRBV11-2 and TRBJ2-5; TRBD2 matches 14 bases. Per germline, CDR1 SGHAT and CDR2 FQNNGV. With V trimmed by 5 bases and J by 3 bases, 2 bases remained unmatched. The CDR3 contains 15 residues. The CDR3 sequence is CASSTGLAGEETQYF. The DNA of the CDR3 is TGTGCCAGCAGCACGGGACTAGCGGGGGAAGAGACCCAGTACTTC.